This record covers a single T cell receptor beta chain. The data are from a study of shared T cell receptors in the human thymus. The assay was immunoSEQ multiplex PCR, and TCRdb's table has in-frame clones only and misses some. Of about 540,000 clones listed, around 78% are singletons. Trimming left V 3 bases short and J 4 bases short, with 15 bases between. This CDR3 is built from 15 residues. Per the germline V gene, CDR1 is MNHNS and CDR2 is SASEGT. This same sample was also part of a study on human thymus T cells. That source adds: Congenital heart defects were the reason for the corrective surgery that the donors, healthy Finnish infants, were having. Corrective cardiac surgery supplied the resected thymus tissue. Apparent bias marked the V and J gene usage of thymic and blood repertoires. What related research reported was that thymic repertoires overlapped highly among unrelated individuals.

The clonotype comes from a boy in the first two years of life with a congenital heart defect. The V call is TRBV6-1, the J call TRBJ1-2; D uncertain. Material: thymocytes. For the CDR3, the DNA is TGTGCCAGCAGTGACTACCGGCGGGAGCTCTATGGCTACACCTTC. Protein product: CASSDYRRELYGYTF.